This T cell receptor beta chain was recovered during a study of glioma-infiltrating T cells after dendritic cell vaccination. Germline assignment: CDR1 MNHEY and CDR2 SVGAGI. V was pared by 3 bases and J by 5 bases, with 7 bases between. The CDR3 sequence is 13 residues long. Profiled with immunoSEQ multiplex PCR; TCRdb holds only in-frame clones, not every one. The sample records about 58,000 clones, about four fifths being singletons. Stated time point: after dendritic cell vaccination, including at tumor progression/relapse. This chain links TRBV6-5 with TRBJ2-2, with a weak D call TRBD2 (6 bases). This clonotype originated in a human donor with glioblastoma. The starting material was blood, obtained after dendritic cell vaccination. The CDR3 loop is CASSYGGTGELFF. In DNA, the CDR3 is TGTGCCAGCAGTTATGGGGGGACCGGGGAGCTGTTTTTT.